These 30 T cell receptor beta chains were sequenced from one sample in a study of cytomegalovirus exposure and HLA in healthy donors. PCR was performed using 60 Vbeta and 13 Jbeta primers. The assay was immunoSEQ multiplex PCR, and TCRdb's table has in-frame clones only and misses some. Altogether some 150,000 clones are present, roughly 80% being singletons, with the ten largest covering 4.5%. The specimen sequenced was PBMCs. These TCRs come from a woman between 50 and 59 years old in good health and CMV-seropositive.

In its sample, this clone was seen a few times. The V and J genes are TRBV20-1 and TRBJ1-2; 9 bases fit TRBD1. The CDR3 totals 11 residues. Germline values: CDR1 DFQATT, CDR2 SNEGSKA (reference sequence). After removal of 6 bases from V and 13 bases from J, the junction contained 9 bases not matched to a gene. CDR3 in amino acids: CSARGDRDGTF. DNA of the CDR3: TGCAGTGCCCGCGGGGACAGGGATGGCACCTTC.

V is TRBV4-2 and J is TRBJ1-1; the D gene is possibly TRBD1 (5 bases). Between the trimmed V and J ends, which lost 2 bases and 1 base, there was a span of 11 bases. The CDR3 has 15 residues. Germline V gives CDR1 LGHNA, CDR2 YNFKEQ. The CDR3 sequence is CASSQHAGENTEAFF. The CDR3 nucleotides read TGTGCCAGCAGCCAACATGCGGGGGAGAACACTGAAGCTTTCTTT.

The genes are TRBV6-5 and TRBJ2-5; TRBD2 might be the D (5 bases). TRBJ2-7 explains the end of the DNA better; the J call may be wrong. In germline, CDR1 is MNHEY, CDR2 SVGAGI. The CDR3 sequence is 14 residues long. This CDR3 is CASSRAGPSYEQYF. The CDR3 nucleotides are TGTGCCAGCAGTAGGGCGGGCCCATCCTACGAGCAGTACTTC.

Notes on this clone: It is likely a read error, because the conserved phenylalanine at the end of the CDR3 is missing. The chain carries TRBV13 and TRBJ2-3; 7 positions match TRBD2. From germline, CDR1 is PRHDT and CDR2 FYEKMQ (reference sequence). There are 16 residues in the CDR3. J was trimmed by 4 bases and V by 5 bases; bases with no gene match: 12. The CDR3 nucleotides are TGTGCCAGCAGCGTGGGTCTAGCTAGCGGTGCAGATACGCAGTATCTT. Translation: CASSVGLASGADTQYL.

This chain connects TRBV9 to TRBJ1-5; 8 bases align to TRBD1. Germline V gene lookup returns CDR1 SGDLS and CDR2 YYNGEE. The CDR3 is made up of 15 amino acids. V lost 4 bases, J lost 5 bases, and 8 bases stayed unmatched. The CDR3 nucleotides read TGTGCCAGCAGCCCCCAGGGGGCTTTGGATCAGCCCCAGCATTTT. This sequence encodes CASSPQGALDQPQHF.

This chain links TRBV27 with TRBJ2-7, with D perhaps matching TRBD1 (6 bases). CDR1 is MNHEY and CDR2 is SMNVEV in the germline V gene (reference sequence). Trimming shortened V by 6 bases and J by 6 bases, and 12 bases separated the two germline ends. CDR3 length: 12 residues. The CDR3 loop reads CASSLLGGEQYF. The DNA of the CDR3 is TGTGCCAGCAGCCTCTTAGGGGGCGAGCAGTACTTC.

V is TRBV5-1 and J is TRBJ2-3; perhaps TRBD2 as D (5 bases). Trimming pared 2 bases from V and 1 base from J, leaving 8 bases between. The CDR3 sequence is 14 residues long. Germline V CDR1 and CDR2: SGHRS, YFSETQ. CDR3 amino acids: CASSLRGRTDTQYF. Written as DNA, the CDR3 is TGCGCCAGCAGCTTACGGGGTCGCACAGATACGCAGTATTTT.

The J gene is TRBJ2-1, the V gene TRBV7-9, with TRBD1 identical over 9 bases. The CDR3 sequence is 15 residues long. Per germline, CDR1 SEHNR and CDR2 FQNEAQ (reference sequence). V lost 4 bases and J lost 7; bases outside the gene matches: 8. CDR3 in DNA: TGTGCCAGCAGCTCTACAGGGGGCGCATGGAATGAGCAGTTCTTC. It encodes CASSSTGGAWNEQFF.

Remarks on this clone: The sample has other DNA sequences that encode this CDR3 too. The chain combines TRBV5-1 with TRBJ1-1; 7 bases align to TRBD1. The CDR3 runs 13 residues. The V and J ends lost 4 bases and 6 bases, in that order; junction bases with no gene match: 6. The germline V gene has CDR1 SGHRS and CDR2 YFSETQ. CDR3 nucleotide sequence: TGCGCCAGCAGCAGAGGGACAGTTCCTGAAGCTTTCTTT. Its protein product is CASSRGTVPEAFF.

This clone was detected only a few times. The chain recombines TRBV7-9 with TRBJ2-7; tentative D call: TRBD1 (6 bases). From germline, CDR1 is SEHNR and CDR2 FQNEAQ (reference sequence). The CDR3 length is 12 residues. Trimming shortened V by 0 bases and J by 7 bases, and 7 bases separated the two germline ends. The CDR3 DNA reads as TGTGCCAGCAGCTTAGCGGGGGCAGAGCAGTACTTC. Residues: CASSLAGAEQYF.

The chain couples TRBV9 to TRBJ1-1, with a weak D call TRBD1 (5 bases). The germline CDR1 and CDR2 sequences are SGDLS and YYNGEE. The CDR3 covers 15 residues. V lost 2 bases to trimming and J lost 1 base, with 12 bases between them. The CDR3 DNA follows: TGTGCCAGCAGCGTTGGTTGGGGGGAGAACACTGAAGCTTTCTTT. Amino acid sequence: CASSVGWGENTEAFF.

This rearrangement joins TRBV10-1 to TRBJ1-1, with TRBD1 as a possible D gene (6 bases). CDR1 is WNHNN and CDR2 is SYGVQD in the germline V gene (reference sequence). The V end lost 6 bases, the J end lost 5 bases, and 16 bases lay between the germline ends. This CDR3 contains 14 residues. CDR3 nucleotide sequence: TGCGCCAGCAGGGAATCAGGGGAGGGAACTGAAGCTTTCTTT. Its translation: CASRESGEGTEAFF.

The rearrangement joins TRBV28 to TRBJ2-2, with D uncertain. The germline V and J ends were trimmed by 3 bases and 6 bases, with 8 bases remaining between them. Germline loops: CDR1 MDHEN, CDR2 SYDVKM. The CDR3 runs 13 residues. The CDR3 DNA reads TGTGCCAGCAGTTTCAGTATCGCCGGGGAGCTGTTTTTT. Translated: CASSFSIAGELFF.

The V and J genes are TRBV2 and TRBJ1-1; a possible D gene is TRBD1 (5 bases). This CDR3 is 13 amino acids long. V lost 0 bases, J lost 9 bases, and 11 bases lay in between. Germline V gene sequence: CDR1 SNHLY, CDR2 FYNNEI. CDR3 bases: TGTGCCAGCAGTGAAGCCGCGGGGCGGAAAGCTTTCTTT. This sequence encodes CASSEAAGRKAFF.

This rearrangement joins TRBV4-2 to TRBJ2-5, with 11 nucleotides matching TRBD2. With V trimmed by 2 bases and J by 5 bases, 10 bases remained unmatched. This CDR3 region has 17 residues. CDR1 and CDR2 from the germline V gene are LGHNA and YNFKEQ. CDR3 sequence: CASSQTLAGGRGETQYF. CDR3 nucleotides: TGTGCCAGCAGCCAAACTTTAGCGGGGGGGCGGGGGGAGACCCAGTACTTC.

V and J are TRBV19 and TRBJ2-2, with TRBD2 matching 7 bases. V trimming: 6 bases; J trimming: 1 base; junction bases outside the gene matches: 8. Germline loops: CDR1 LNHDA, CDR2 SQIVND (reference sequence). This CDR3 comprises 16 residues. The CDR3 protein is CASSPPTSMNTGELFF. The CDR3 DNA is TGTGCCAGTAGCCCGCCGACTAGCATGAACACCGGGGAGCTGTTTTTT.

The chain uses TRBV19 and TRBJ1-1, with TRBD1 matching 7 bases. The length of the CDR3 is 14 residues. The germline V gene encodes CDR1 LNHDA and CDR2 SQIVND (reference sequence). V dropped 3 bases and J dropped 0; count of bases not matched to a gene: 1. DNA for the CDR3: TGTGCCAGTAGTATCGGACAGGTGAACACTGAAGCTTTCTTT. Residues: CASSIGQVNTEAFF. The whole variable domain, filled in from reference TRBV19 and TRBJ1-1, reads DGGITQSPKYLFRKEGQNVTLSCEQNLNHDAMYWYRQDPGQGLRLIYYSQIVNDFQKGDIAEGYSVSREKKESFPLTVTSAQKNPTAFYLCASSIGQVNTEAFFGQGTRLTVV.

The rearrangement uses TRBV4-1 and TRBJ2-6; D gene uncertain. V lost 4 bases, J lost 0 bases, and 10 bases lay in between. CDR1 is MGHRA, CDR2 YSYEKL, per germline. The CDR3 loop spans 16 amino acids. CDR3 DNA: TGCGCCAGCAGCCGGCCCGAATACTCTGGGGCCAACGTCCTGACTTTC. Its protein is CASSRPEYSGANVLTF.

This clone was seen once. Here the CDR3 DNA reads TGCGCCAGCAGCTTGGGTGGTATCCGGGGAGCTGCGGGAAACACCATATATTTT. Encoded protein: CASSLGGIRGAAGNTIYF. The chain links TRBV5-1 to TRBJ1-3; D ambiguous. This CDR3 is 18 amino acids long. Trimming stripped 0 bases from V and 4 bases from J, with 20 bases between. CDR1 and CDR2 from the germline V gene are SGHRS and YFSETQ.

The V call is TRBV11-1, the J call TRBJ2-7; 11 bases are a match to TRBD2. The V and J ends lost 5 bases and 5 bases, in that order; junction bases with no gene match: 8. The CDR3 contains 15 residues. Germline loops: CDR1 SGHAT, CDR2 FQDESV (reference sequence). The CDR3 reads CASSNLAGGSHEQYF. The CDR3 DNA reads as TGTGCCAGCAGCAACTTAGCGGGAGGGTCCCACGAGCAGTACTTC.

A note on this clone: This CDR3 is also generated by other DNA sequences in the sample. The chain uses TRBV7-3 and TRBJ1-2, with 10 bases lining up with TRBD1. Germline-derived CDR1 and CDR2 are SGHTA and FQGTGA. The length of the CDR3 is 16 residues. V was clipped by 4 bases and J by 8 bases; unmatched bases: 13. CDR3 sequence reads: CASSSRPPGTGDGYTF. DNA of the CDR3: TGTGCCAGCAGCTCCCGCCCCCCCGGGACAGGGGACGGCTACACCTTC.

A single count supports this clone. The DNA for the CDR3 is TGCAGCGTTGAGGACCCAGGGGTCTACACCTTC. Its protein is CSVEDPGVYTF. V and J are TRBV29-1 and TRBJ1-2; a possible D gene is TRBD1 (6 bases). Between the trimmed V and J ends, which lost 3 bases and 10 bases, there was a span of 12 bases. CDR1 and CDR2 from the germline V gene are SQVTM and ANQGSEA. The CDR3 loop spans 11 amino acids.

This clone was picked up many times. The chain is built from TRBV7-2 and TRBJ1-6; 8 bases fit TRBD1. CDR1 SGHTA and CDR2 FQGNSA come from the germline V gene. After removal of 7 bases from V and 10 bases from J, the junction contained 12 bases not matched to a gene. The CDR3 consists of 15 residues. The CDR3 is CASTRTGQGSSPLHF. The CDR3 DNA reads as TGTGCCAGCACCAGAACCGGACAGGGAAGCTCACCCCTCCACTTT. The variable domain in full, completed from reference TRBV7-2 and TRBJ1-6, reads GAGVSQSPSNKVTEKGKDVELRCDPISGHTALYWYRQSLGQGLEFLIYFQGNSAPDKSGLPSDRFSAERTGGSVSTLTIQRTQQEDSAVYLCASTRTGQGSSPLHFGNGTRLTVT.

V usage is TRBV29-1 and J usage is TRBJ2-7; 11 bases are a match to TRBD1. The CDR3 consists of 14 residues. Per germline, CDR1 SQVTM and CDR2 ANQGSEA. V lost 1 base, J lost 3 bases, and 2 bases stayed unmatched. CDR3 DNA: TGCAGCGTTGAAGGGGGACAGGGGGTCTACGAGCAGTACTTC. It codes for CSVEGGQGVYEQYF.

The rearrangement joins TRBV19 to TRBJ2-2; 12 nucleotides line up with TRBD2. Germline V gene sequence: CDR1 LNHDA, CDR2 SQIVND (reference sequence). Trimming at V came to 7 bases and at J to 4 bases, leaving 4 bases not matched to a gene. The CDR3 runs 15 residues. In nucleotides, the CDR3 is TGTGCCAGTAATCGGGGACTAGCGGGCACCGGGGAGCTGTTTTTT. The encoded protein is CASNRGLAGTGELFF.

The chain links TRBV6-1 to TRBJ1-2, with a tentative D call TRBD1 (5 bases). V shed 2 bases and J shed 3 bases, with 10 bases lying between them. This CDR3 spans 14 amino acids. Germline CDR1 is MNHNS and CDR2 is SASEGT. The CDR3 DNA sequence: TGTGCCAGCAGTGAAAGTGGGGCAGACTATGGCTACACCTTC. It specifies CASSESGADYGYTF.

This chain connects TRBV15 to TRBJ2-7; 8 bases line up with TRBD2. Germline V gives CDR1 LNHNV, CDR2 YYDKDF (reference sequence). CDR3 size: 16 residues. Trimming at V came to 0 bases and at J to 2 bases, leaving 6 bases not matched to a gene. This CDR3 is CATSREPGGLTYEQYF. In DNA, the CDR3 is TGTGCCACCAGCAGAGAACCGGGGGGGTTGACCTACGAGCAGTACTTC.

In DNA, the CDR3 is TGTGCCACCCGAAGACGGGAATCACCCCTCCACTTT. This codes for CATRRRESPLHF. This chain uses TRBV6-5 with TRBJ1-6; no clear D gene. V lost 10 bases to trimming and J lost 10 bases, with 14 bases between them. The CDR3 consists of 12 residues. Germline V gene lookup returns CDR1 MNHEY and CDR2 SVGAGI.

The rearrangement links TRBV28 to TRBJ2-3; 7 nucleotides line up with TRBD1. The V segment lost 4 bases and the J segment 3 bases; nucleotides outside the gene matches: 1. The CDR3 is 13 residues long. The germline CDR1 and CDR2 sequences are MDHEN and SYDVKM. This CDR3 reads CASSYRGTDTQYF. DNA of the CDR3: TGTGCCAGCAGTTACAGGGGAACAGATACGCAGTATTTT.

The rearrangement uses TRBV11-2 and TRBJ2-7; TRBD2 might be the D (5 bases). V was cut by 4 bases and J by 0 bases, with 13 bases left in between. Germline CDR1 is SGHAT and CDR2 is FQNNGV. The CDR3 length is 15 residues. This CDR3 is CASSSTLRGSYEQYF. The CDR3 DNA sequence: TGTGCCAGCAGCTCCACCTTACGGGGCTCCTACGAGCAGTACTTC.